This TCR beta chain is drawn from a study of CD8+ T cells in alopecia areata. The study's findings and limits: Normal scalp showed lower clonality than lesional scalp, especially alopecia totalis/universalis. Scalp sequencing captures resident alphabeta T cells of normal skin too. It was less clear whether patients shared TCRs than it was in mice, possibly because of HLA.

The sample holds a few counts of this clone. The antigen is not known. Extracted RNA was reverse transcribed, and the resulting cDNA served as sequencing template. Sequencing used immunoSEQ multiplex PCR; TCRdb keeps in-frame clones, though not all of them. Here the sample spans about 200,000 clones, about three fifths being singletons. The germline gives CDR1 SQVTM, CDR2 ANQGSEA. V lost 4 bases and J lost 0, with 10 bases in between. The CDR3 is 15 amino acids. The TCR sequence derives from a human donor with alopecia areata. The material sequenced was CD4+ T cells sorted from blood, taken at week 0. V is TRBV29-1 and J is TRBJ2-6, with D perhaps matching TRBD2 (5 bases). The CDR3 DNA is TGCAGCGTTGGAGGGTACAGCTCTGGGGCCAACGTCCTGACTTTC. Protein: CSVGGYSSGANVLTF.